Listed here are 31 T cell receptor beta chains from one sample, sequenced in a study of shared clonotypes between healthy human individuals. Naive CD8 cells were CD45RO-negative, positively selected for CCR7, excluding terminally differentiated effector memory CD45RA+ cells. Repertoires were generated with immunoSEQ multiplex PCR, while TCRdb's copy carries only in-frame clones and drops some. The table shows roughly 2.1 million clones, with under 95% occurring only once. The sequencing sample was made of naive CD8+ T cells from PBMCs. The receptors derive from a man younger than 35 in good health. Some clones in this sample may be carry-over from other donors' samples.

V is TRBV4-2 and J is TRBJ1-1; TRBD1 aligns across 8 bases. V dropped 4 bases and J dropped 0; count of bases not matched to a gene: 1. The germline V gene has CDR1 LGHNA and CDR2 YNFKEQ. The CDR3 is made up of 14 amino acids. The CDR3 DNA reads TGTGCCAGCAGCCTGGACAGGGTGAACACTGAAGCTTTCTTT. This translates into CASSLDRVNTEAFF.

In its sample, this clone was seen once. The chain joins TRBV9 to TRBJ2-7, with D possibly being TRBD2 (6 bases). CDR3 length equals 15 residues. Germline V lookup: CDR1 SGDLS, CDR2 YYNGEE. Between the trimmed V and J ends, which lost 2 bases and 4 bases, there was a span of 16 bases. The CDR3 here is CASSVTIGGLYEQYF. Here the CDR3 DNA reads TGTGCCAGCAGCGTTACAATAGGAGGGCTTTACGAGCAGTACTTC.

The chain employs TRBV4-2 and TRBJ2-7, with D possibly TRBD2 on 6 matching bases. The CDR3 spans 16 residues. Trimming stripped 2 bases from V and 5 bases from J, with 19 bases between. Germline CDR1 and CDR2: LGHNA and YNFKEQ. CDR3 nucleotides: TGTGCCAGCAGCCAACAGTACGGGGGTGAGGGTCACGAGCAGTACTTC. Its translation: CASSQQYGGEGHEQYF.

V gene TRBV6-5 combines with J gene TRBJ2-1; D unclear. Looked up from germline, CDR1 is MNHEY and CDR2 is SVGAGI. The germline V and J ends were trimmed by 5 bases and 6 bases, with 14 bases remaining between them. The CDR3 is made up of 14 amino acids. The CDR3 region has the DNA TGTGCCAGCAGTCCAGCGTACCGTACCAATGAGCAGTTCTTC. Protein product: CASSPAYRTNEQFF.

The V call is TRBV15, the J call TRBJ1-5; D remains ambiguous. The CDR3 totals 15 residues. Germline values: CDR1 LNHNV, CDR2 YYDKDF (reference sequence). Trimming left V 8 bases short and J 1 base short, with 15 bases between. In DNA form, the CDR3 reads TGTGCCACCGGCACGGAGGGAGGAAGCAATCAGCCCCAGCATTTT. It encodes CATGTEGGSNQPQHF. Full variable domain (missing parts from reference TRBV15 and TRBJ1-5): DAMVIQNPRYQVTQFGKPVTLSCSQTLNHNVMYWYQQKSSQAPKLLFHYYDKDFNNEADTPDNFQSRRPNTSFCFLDIRSPGLGDTAMYLCATGTEGGSNQPQHFGDGTRLSIL.

This clone came up once. The chain is built from TRBV5-1 and TRBJ2-5; TRBD1 or TRBD2 may be the D gene (6 bases each). Germline CDR1 is SGHRS and CDR2 is YFSETQ. Trimming left V 7 bases short and J 5 bases short, with 21 bases between. CDR3 size: 15 residues. This chain's CDR3 is CASHPGGGWDETQYF. The CDR3 DNA reads as TGCGCCAGCCACCCCGGGGGCGGTTGGGATGAGACCCAGTACTTC.

The V gene is TRBV11-2, the J gene TRBJ2-1; D is perhaps TRBD2 (6 bases). Trimming pared 2 bases from V and 2 bases from J, leaving 13 bases between. The CDR3 totals 16 residues. CDR1 SGHAT and CDR2 FQNNGV come from the germline V gene. The CDR3 region is CASSLRGLSTYNEQFF. The CDR3 DNA sequence: TGTGCCAGCAGCTTAAGGGGACTCTCCACCTACAATGAGCAGTTCTTC.

This clone was counted a single time. The rearrangement links TRBV9 to TRBJ2-1; 9 nucleotides align to TRBD2. Per the germline V gene, CDR1 is SGDLS and CDR2 is YYNGEE. V dropped 0 bases and J dropped 6; count of bases not matched to a gene: 7. This CDR3 contains 16 residues. CDR3 residues: CASSVGGSGSSNEQFF. The CDR3 DNA reads as TGTGCCAGCAGCGTAGGGGGTAGCGGGAGTAGCAATGAGCAGTTCTTC. The whole variable domain, filled in from reference TRBV9 and TRBJ2-1, reads DSGVTQTPKHLITATGQRVTLRCSPRSGDLSVYWYQQSLDQGLQFLIQYYNGEERAKGNILERFSAQQFPDLHSELNLSSLELGDSALYFCASSVGGSGSSNEQFFGPGTRLTVL.

The genes are TRBV28 and TRBJ1-5; D call uncertain. The CDR3 spans 11 residues. The V end was cut by 7 bases, the J end by 8 bases, with 9 bases between. Germline V gene data show CDR1 as MDHEN and CDR2 as SYDVKM. CDR3 coding DNA: TGTGCCAGCACCTCTGGGGAGCCCCAGCATTTT. It encodes CASTSGEPQHF.

The rearrangement links TRBV25-1 to TRBJ1-2, with unresolved D. Germline V gives CDR1 MGHDK, CDR2 SYGVNS. V was pared by 2 bases and J by 4 bases, with 11 bases between. The CDR3 loop spans 14 amino acids. In nucleotides, the CDR3 is TGTGCCAGCAGTGAAGGACGTCTGGGCTATGGCTACACCTTC. The encoded protein is CASSEGRLGYGYTF.

With regard to this clone: This sample also contains other DNA sequences that code for the same CDR3. J is TRBJ1-1 and V is TRBV9, with a possible D match to TRBD1 (5 bases). This CDR3 is 13 amino acids long. Germline CDR1 SGDLS, CDR2 YYNGEE. The ends were cut back, 0 bases at V and 6 bases at J, with 9 bases in the middle. The CDR3 sequence is CASSVGRGAEAFF. In DNA form, the CDR3 reads TGTGCCAGCAGCGTAGGGAGAGGGGCTGAAGCTTTCTTT.

The chain recombines TRBV6-6 with TRBJ2-2; D unclear. Germline CDR1 and CDR2: MNHNY and SVGAGI (reference sequence). V shed 2 bases and J shed 4 bases, with 8 bases lying between them. The CDR3 consists of 14 residues. DNA of the CDR3: TGTGCCAGCAGTTACGGGCTAACCACCGGGGAGCTGTTTTTT. This translates into CASSYGLTTGELFF.

The gene calls are TRBV6-5 and TRBJ1-2; D remains ambiguous. The germline V gene encodes CDR1 MNHEY and CDR2 SVGAGI. V gave up 6 bases and J gave up 1 base, with 15 bases separating them. The CDR3 spans 15 residues. The CDR3 loop is CASRPLSGFNYGYTF. The CDR3 bases are TGTGCCAGCAGACCCTTATCAGGCTTTAACTATGGCTACACCTTC.

Notes on this clone: Other DNA variants within this sample encode the same CDR3. The chain joins TRBV2 to TRBJ2-7; 9 bases align to TRBD2. The CDR3 contains 15 residues. Germline trimming cut 3 bases from V and 4 bases from J; bases unmatched to any gene: 7. CDR1 SNHLY and CDR2 FYNNEI come from the germline V gene. The CDR3 DNA reads TGTGCCAGCAGTGACAGTAGCGGGAGAGCGTACGAGCAGTACTTC. Protein product: CASSDSSGRAYEQYF.

The chain joins TRBV5-4 to TRBJ2-5; D unclear. Per germline, CDR1 SGHNT and CDR2 YYREEE (reference sequence). The CDR3 runs 14 residues. V lost 4 bases, J lost 1 base, and 11 bases lay in between. CDR3 sequence: CASSAVLGQETQYF. The CDR3 region has the DNA TGTGCCAGCAGCGCGGTGTTAGGCCAAGAGACCCAGTACTTC.

V and J are TRBV28 and TRBJ2-5; D may be TRBD1 (5 bases). V was cut by 7 bases and J by 5 bases, with 17 bases left in between. CDR3 length: 14 residues. The V gene's germline CDR1 is MDHEN and CDR2 SYDVKM. The CDR3 DNA reads as TGTGCCAGCAACCCGTCTGTTTCAGGGGAGACCCAGTACTTC. Translation gives CASNPSVSGETQYF.

This chain uses TRBV4-1 with TRBJ1-5; D remains unclear. Trimming took off 3 bases at V and 2 bases at J, with 11 bases between the two ends. CDR1 MGHRA and CDR2 YSYEKL come from the germline V gene. This CDR3 comprises 15 residues. CDR3 protein: CASSQTYDGNQPQHF. The CDR3 DNA follows: TGCGCCAGCAGCCAGACATATGACGGCAATCAGCCCCAGCATTTT.

The genes are TRBV7-7 and TRBJ2-1, with 7 positions matching TRBD2. This CDR3 is 18 amino acids long. V dropped 5 bases and J dropped 6; count of bases not matched to a gene: 19. The germline gives CDR1 SSHAT, CDR2 FNYEAQ (reference sequence). This chain's CDR3 is CASSRSSLDLAETNEQFF. DNA for the CDR3: TGTGCCAGCAGCCGCTCCTCCCTGGATCTAGCGGAGACCAATGAGCAGTTCTTC.

V and J are TRBV9 and TRBJ1-2; 7 nucleotides align to TRBD1. CDR1 SGDLS and CDR2 YYNGEE come from the germline V gene. CDR3 length: 17 amino acids. V shed 0 bases and J 3 bases; nucleotides not matched to a gene: 11. This CDR3 is CASSVVSGGAGDYGYTF. DNA of the CDR3: TGTGCCAGCAGCGTAGTCTCAGGGGGTGCCGGGGACTATGGCTACACCTTC.

The rearrangement uses TRBV29-1 and TRBJ1-1; possible D gene TRBD1, 5 bases. Germline V gene data show CDR1 as SQVTM and CDR2 as ANQGSEA. V was cut by 6 bases and J by 1 base, with 12 bases left in between. CDR3 length equals 13 residues. The CDR3 DNA is TGCAGCGTACCGGGACGTCCGAACACTGAAGCTTTCTTT. It encodes CSVPGRPNTEAFF.

The chain employs TRBV4-1 and TRBJ1-2; TRBD1 matches at 8 bases. Germline loops: CDR1 MGHRA, CDR2 YSYEKL. The CDR3 covers 14 residues. Trimming took 7 bases from V and 7 from J; bases not matched to a gene: 11. The CDR3 sequence: CASTPGAGGGGYTF. Here the CDR3 DNA reads TGCGCCAGCACCCCTGGGGCAGGGGGCGGTGGCTACACCTTC.

The chain has TRBV5-1 and TRBJ1-5; D unclear. The V gene's germline CDR1 is SGHRS and CDR2 YFSETQ. The CDR3 contains 15 residues. The V and J ends lost 0 bases and 6 bases respectively, with 13 bases between them. This CDR3 is CASSLVPGEGQPQHF. In DNA, the CDR3 is TGCGCCAGCAGCTTGGTACCCGGAGAGGGTCAGCCCCAGCATTTT.

The genes are TRBV30 and TRBJ1-2; D call uncertain. CDR3 size: 13 residues. Germline V CDR1 and CDR2: GTSNPN, SVGIG (reference sequence). V shed 2 bases and J shed 6 bases, with 13 bases lying between them. The CDR3, as DNA: TGTGCCTGGAGTTACGGGGTCAGTGATGGCTACACCTTC. Amino acid sequence: CAWSYGVSDGYTF.

The chain joins TRBV5-1 to TRBJ2-3; D gene uncertain. Trimming cost V 2 bases and J 4 bases, with 14 bases left between them. Germline-derived CDR1 and CDR2 are SGHRS and YFSETQ. The CDR3 has 15 amino acids. CDR3: CASSLADFRADTQYF. As DNA, the CDR3 is TGCGCCAGCAGCTTAGCCGATTTCCGCGCAGATACGCAGTATTTT.

This clone was recorded only once. This sequence joins TRBV6-4 and TRBJ2-7; 7 bases are shared with TRBD1. CDR1 and CDR2 (germline): MRHNA, SNTAGT. V shed 2 bases and J 3 bases; nucleotides not matched to a gene: 7. CDR3 length: 15 amino acids. CDR3 region: CASSDQPGQSYEQYF. The CDR3 DNA follows: TGTGCCAGCAGTGACCAACCGGGACAGAGCTACGAGCAGTACTTC.

This chain connects TRBV5-1 to TRBJ2-1; 11 bases line up with TRBD2. CDR1 and CDR2 (germline): SGHRS, YFSETQ. CDR3 size: 17 residues. The J segment lost 5 bases and the V segment lost 2 bases, leaving 9 bases of the junction unmatched. As DNA, the CDR3 is TGCGCCAGCAGCTTAACTGTGGGACTAGCGGACAACAATGAGCAGTTCTTC. Translation: CASSLTVGLADNNEQFF.

The chain combines TRBV28 with TRBJ1-4, with a weak D call TRBD1 (5 bases). CDR3 length equals 14 residues. Trimming shortened V by 7 bases and J by 4 bases, and 13 bases separated the two germline ends. CDR1 is MDHEN and CDR2 is SYDVKM in the germline V gene. CDR3 nucleotides: TGTGCCAGCACCTCGACAGTGTATAATGAAAAACTGTTTTTT. This encodes CASTSTVYNEKLFF.

This chain joins TRBV28 and TRBJ2-4, with D perhaps TRBD1 (5 bases). CDR3 length: 19 residues. Germline CDR1 and CDR2: MDHEN and SYDVKM. The V end was cut by 1 base, the J end by 3 bases, with 22 bases between. The CDR3 DNA sequence: TGTGCCAGCAGTTTATTGGGGCAGACAATACCCCTAGGCAAAAACATTCAGTACTTC. It yields the protein CASSLLGQTIPLGKNIQYF.

The chain employs TRBV11-3 and TRBJ2-7, with TRBD2 matching 8 bases. V lost 5 bases and J lost 2; bases outside the gene matches: 8. CDR3 size: 15 residues. CDR1 is SGHNT and CDR2 is YENEEA in the germline V gene. DNA of the CDR3: TGTGCCAGCAGCCCCCGGGGGGGGCCACCCTACGAGCAGTACTTC. Its protein product is CASSPRGGPPYEQYF. Drawing the rest from reference TRBV11-3 and TRBJ2-7, the complete variable domain is EAGVVQSPRYKIIEKKQPVAFWCNPISGHNTLYWYLQNLGQGPELLIRYENEEAVDDSQLPKDRFSAERLKGVDSTLKIQPAELGDSAVYLCASSPRGGPPYEQYFGPGTRLTVT.

J is TRBJ2-1 and V is TRBV7-9, with 13 positions matching TRBD2. Trimming at V came to 5 bases and at J to 5 bases, leaving 6 bases not matched to a gene. The germline V gene has CDR1 SEHNR and CDR2 FQNEAQ (reference sequence). The CDR3 has 16 residues. This chain's CDR3 is CASSETSGRAHNEQFF. The CDR3 nucleotides read TGTGCCAGCAGCGAAACTAGCGGGAGGGCCCACAATGAGCAGTTCTTC.

The chain joins TRBV6-1 to TRBJ1-2; D gene ambiguous. This CDR3 spans 14 amino acids. Trimming shortened V by 0 bases and J by 4 bases, and 9 bases separated the two germline ends. CDR1 MNHNS and CDR2 SASEGT come from the germline V gene. In DNA, the CDR3 is TGTGCCAGCAGTGAAGCTGTATGGACCTATGGCTACACCTTC. Encoded protein: CASSEAVWTYGYTF.